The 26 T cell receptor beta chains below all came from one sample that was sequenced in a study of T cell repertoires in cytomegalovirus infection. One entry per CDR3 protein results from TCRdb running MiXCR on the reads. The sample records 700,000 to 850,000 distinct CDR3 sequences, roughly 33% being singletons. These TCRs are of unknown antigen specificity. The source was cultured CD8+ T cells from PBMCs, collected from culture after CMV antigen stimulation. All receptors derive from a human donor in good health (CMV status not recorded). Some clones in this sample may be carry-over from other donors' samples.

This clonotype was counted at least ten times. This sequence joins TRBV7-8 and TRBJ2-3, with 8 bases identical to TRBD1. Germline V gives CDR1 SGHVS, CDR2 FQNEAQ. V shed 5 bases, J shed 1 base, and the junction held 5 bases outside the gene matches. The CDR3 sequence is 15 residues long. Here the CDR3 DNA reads TGTGCCAGCAGCCTCTTGACAGGGGGCACAGATACGCAGTATTTT. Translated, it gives CASSLLTGGTDTQYF.

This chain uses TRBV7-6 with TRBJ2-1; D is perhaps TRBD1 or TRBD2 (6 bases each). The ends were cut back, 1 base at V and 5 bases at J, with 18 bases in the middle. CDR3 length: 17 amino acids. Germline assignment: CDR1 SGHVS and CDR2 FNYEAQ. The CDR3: CASSLVTRGHIHNEQFF. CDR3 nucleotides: TGTGCCAGCAGCTTAGTGACTAGGGGACACATCCACAATGAGCAGTTCTTC.

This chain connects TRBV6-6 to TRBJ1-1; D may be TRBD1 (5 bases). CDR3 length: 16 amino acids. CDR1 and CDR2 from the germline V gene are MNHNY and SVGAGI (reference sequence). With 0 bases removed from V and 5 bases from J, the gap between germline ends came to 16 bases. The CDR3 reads CASSYSGQWRGTEAFF. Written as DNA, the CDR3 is TGTGCCAGCAGTTACTCCGGACAATGGCGGGGGACTGAAGCTTTCTTT.

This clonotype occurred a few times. The CDR3 sequence: CASSSMTGFYGYTF. For the CDR3, the DNA is TGTGCCAGCAGTTCGATGACAGGGTTCTATGGCTACACCTTC. The chain has TRBV6-6 and TRBJ1-2; 7 bases match TRBD1. The CDR3 has 14 residues. CDR1 is MNHNY, CDR2 SVGAGI, per germline (reference sequence). J gave up 4 bases and V 4 bases, and 6 bases lay outside the gene matches.

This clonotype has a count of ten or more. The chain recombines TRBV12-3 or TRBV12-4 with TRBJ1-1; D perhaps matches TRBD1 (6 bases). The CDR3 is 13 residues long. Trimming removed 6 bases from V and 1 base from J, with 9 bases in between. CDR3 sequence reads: CASRQGPNTEAFF. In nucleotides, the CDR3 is TGTGCCAGCAGACAGGGACCGAACACTGAAGCTTTCTTT.

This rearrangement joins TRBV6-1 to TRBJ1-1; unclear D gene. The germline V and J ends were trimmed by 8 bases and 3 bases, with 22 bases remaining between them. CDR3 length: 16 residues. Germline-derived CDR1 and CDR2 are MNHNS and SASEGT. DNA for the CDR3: TGTGCCAGCGAGGCGTACTTCGGACGGCGGGACACTGAAGCTTTCTTT. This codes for CASEAYFGRRDTEAFF.

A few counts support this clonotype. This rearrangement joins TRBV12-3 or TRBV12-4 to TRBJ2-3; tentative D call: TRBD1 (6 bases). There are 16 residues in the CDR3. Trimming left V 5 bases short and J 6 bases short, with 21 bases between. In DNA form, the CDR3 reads TGTGCCAGCAGTCCCGGAGCGACAGGCGCTGGGGATACGCAGTATTTT. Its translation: CASSPGATGAGDTQYF.

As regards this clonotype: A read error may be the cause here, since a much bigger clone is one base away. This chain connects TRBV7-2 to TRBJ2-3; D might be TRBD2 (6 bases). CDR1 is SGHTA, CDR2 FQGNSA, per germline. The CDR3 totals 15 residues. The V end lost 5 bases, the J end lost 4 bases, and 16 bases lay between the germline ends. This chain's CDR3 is CASSLSGYYSDTQYF. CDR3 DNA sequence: TGTGCCAGCAGCCTCAGCGGGTATTACTCAGATACGCAGTATTTT.

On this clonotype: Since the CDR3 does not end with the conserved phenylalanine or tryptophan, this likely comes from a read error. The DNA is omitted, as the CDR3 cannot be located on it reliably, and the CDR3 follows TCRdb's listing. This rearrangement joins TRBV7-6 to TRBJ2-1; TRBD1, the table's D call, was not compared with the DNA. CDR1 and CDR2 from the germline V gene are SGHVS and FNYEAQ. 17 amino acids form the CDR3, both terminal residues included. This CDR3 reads CASSFRSALYSYNEQCS.

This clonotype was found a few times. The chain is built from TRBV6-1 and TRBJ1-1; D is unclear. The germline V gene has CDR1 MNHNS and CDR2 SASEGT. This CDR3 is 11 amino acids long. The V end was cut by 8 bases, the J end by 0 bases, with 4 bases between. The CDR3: CASELNTEAFF. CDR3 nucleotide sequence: TGTGCCAGCGAACTGAACACTGAAGCTTTCTTT.

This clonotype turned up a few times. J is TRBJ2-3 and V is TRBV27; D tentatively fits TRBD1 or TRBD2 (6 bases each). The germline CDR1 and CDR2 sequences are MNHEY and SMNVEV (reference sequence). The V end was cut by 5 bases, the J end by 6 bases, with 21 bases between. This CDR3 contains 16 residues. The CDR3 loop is CASSPPPGGWEDTQYF. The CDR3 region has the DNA TGTGCCAGCAGTCCCCCTCCCGGGGGCTGGGAGGATACGCAGTATTTT.

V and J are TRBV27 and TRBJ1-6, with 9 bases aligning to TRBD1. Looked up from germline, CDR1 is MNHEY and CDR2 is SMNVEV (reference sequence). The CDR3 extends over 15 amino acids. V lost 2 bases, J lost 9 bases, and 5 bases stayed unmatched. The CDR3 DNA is TGTGCCAGCAGTTTAGATGGACAGGGGTTTTCACCCCTCCACTTT. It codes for CASSLDGQGFSPLHF.

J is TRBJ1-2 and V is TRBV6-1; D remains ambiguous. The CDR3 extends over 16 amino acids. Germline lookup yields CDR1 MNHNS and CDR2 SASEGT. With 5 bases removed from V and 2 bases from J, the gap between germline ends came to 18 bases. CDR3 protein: CASSLTAYHGNYGYTF. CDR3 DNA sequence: TGTGCCAGCAGTTTAACAGCCTATCACGGAAACTATGGCTACACCTTC.

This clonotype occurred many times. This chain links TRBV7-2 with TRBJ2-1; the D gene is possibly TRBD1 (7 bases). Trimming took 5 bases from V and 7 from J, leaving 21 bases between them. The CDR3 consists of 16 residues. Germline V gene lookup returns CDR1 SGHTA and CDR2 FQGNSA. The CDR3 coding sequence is TGTGCCAGCAGCCCAGTCAGGGGGGTGAGTCGAAATGAGCAGTTCTTC. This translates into CASSPVRGVSRNEQFF.

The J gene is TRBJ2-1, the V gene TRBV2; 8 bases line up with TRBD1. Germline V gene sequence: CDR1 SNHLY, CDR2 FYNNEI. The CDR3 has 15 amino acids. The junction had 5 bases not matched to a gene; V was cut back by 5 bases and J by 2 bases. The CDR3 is CASSQPTGAYNEQFF. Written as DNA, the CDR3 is TGTGCCAGCAGTCAACCGACAGGGGCCTACAATGAGCAGTTCTTC.

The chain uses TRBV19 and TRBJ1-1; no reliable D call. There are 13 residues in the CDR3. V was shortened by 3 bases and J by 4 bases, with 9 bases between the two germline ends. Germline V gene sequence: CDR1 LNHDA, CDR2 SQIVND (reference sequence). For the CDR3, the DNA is TGTGCCAGTAGTATTCGTTGGGGCACTGAAGCTTTCTTT. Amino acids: CASSIRWGTEAFF.

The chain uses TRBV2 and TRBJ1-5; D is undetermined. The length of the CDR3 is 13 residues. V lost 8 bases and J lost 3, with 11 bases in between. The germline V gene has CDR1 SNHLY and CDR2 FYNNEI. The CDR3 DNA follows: TGTGCCAGCGGAACCACTTACAATCAGCCCCAGCATTTT. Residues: CASGTTYNQPQHF.

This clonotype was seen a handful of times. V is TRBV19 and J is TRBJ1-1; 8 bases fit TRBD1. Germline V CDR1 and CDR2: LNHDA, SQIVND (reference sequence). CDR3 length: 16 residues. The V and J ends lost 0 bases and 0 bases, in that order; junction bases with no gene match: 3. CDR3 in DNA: TGTGCCAGTAGTATAGAACCGGACAGGGTGAACACTGAAGCTTTCTTT. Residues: CASSIEPDRVNTEAFF.

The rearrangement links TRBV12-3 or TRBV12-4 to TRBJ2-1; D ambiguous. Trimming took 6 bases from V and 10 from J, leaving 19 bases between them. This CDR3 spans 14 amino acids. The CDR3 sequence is CASSPLDFGVEQFF. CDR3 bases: TGTGCCAGCAGCCCGCTTGACTTTGGGGTCGAGCAGTTCTTC.

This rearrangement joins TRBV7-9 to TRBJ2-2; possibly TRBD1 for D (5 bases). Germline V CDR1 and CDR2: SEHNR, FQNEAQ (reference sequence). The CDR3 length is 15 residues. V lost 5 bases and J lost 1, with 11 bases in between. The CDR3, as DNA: TGTGCCAGCAGCAGCATCCAGGGGAACACCGGGGAGCTGTTTTTT. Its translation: CASSSIQGNTGELFF.

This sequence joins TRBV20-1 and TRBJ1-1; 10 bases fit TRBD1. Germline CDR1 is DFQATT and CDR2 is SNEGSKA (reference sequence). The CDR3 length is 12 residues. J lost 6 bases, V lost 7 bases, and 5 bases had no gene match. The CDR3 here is CSVRTGGPEAFF. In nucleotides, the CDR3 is TGCAGTGTTCGGACAGGGGGTCCTGAAGCTTTCTTT.

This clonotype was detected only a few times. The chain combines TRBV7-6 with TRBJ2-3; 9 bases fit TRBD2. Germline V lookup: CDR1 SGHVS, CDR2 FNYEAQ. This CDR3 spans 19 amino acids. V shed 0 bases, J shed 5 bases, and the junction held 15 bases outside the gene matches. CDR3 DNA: TGTGCCAGCAGCTTAGCGACCGATGGTGCGGGGGGGGGGCAAGATACGCAGTATTTT. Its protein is CASSLATDGAGGGQDTQYF.

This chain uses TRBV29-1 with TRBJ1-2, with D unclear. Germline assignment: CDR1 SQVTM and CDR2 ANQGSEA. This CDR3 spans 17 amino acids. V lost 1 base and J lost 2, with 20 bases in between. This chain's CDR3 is CSVEAPRSPNSNYGYTF. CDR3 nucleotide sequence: TGCAGCGTTGAAGCCCCGAGAAGCCCAAATTCCAACTATGGCTACACCTTC.

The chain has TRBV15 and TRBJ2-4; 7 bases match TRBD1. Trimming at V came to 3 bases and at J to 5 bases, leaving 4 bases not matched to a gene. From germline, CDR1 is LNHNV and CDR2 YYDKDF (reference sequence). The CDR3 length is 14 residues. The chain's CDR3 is CATSSRGGENIQYF. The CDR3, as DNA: TGTGCCACCAGCAGCAGAGGGGGCGAAAACATTCAGTACTTC. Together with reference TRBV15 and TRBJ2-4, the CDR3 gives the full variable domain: DAMVIQNPRYQVTQFGKPVTLSCSQTLNHNVMYWYQQKSSQAPKLLFHYYDKDFNNEADTPDNFQSRRPNTSFCFLDIRSPGLGDTAMYLCATSSRGGENIQYFGAGTRLSVL.

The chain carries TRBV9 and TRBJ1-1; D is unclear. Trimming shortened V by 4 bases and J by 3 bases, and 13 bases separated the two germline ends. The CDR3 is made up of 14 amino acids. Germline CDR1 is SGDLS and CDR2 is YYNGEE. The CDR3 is CASSPGGWDTEAFF. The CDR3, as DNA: TGTGCCAGCAGCCCCGGCGGCTGGGACACTGAAGCTTTCTTT.

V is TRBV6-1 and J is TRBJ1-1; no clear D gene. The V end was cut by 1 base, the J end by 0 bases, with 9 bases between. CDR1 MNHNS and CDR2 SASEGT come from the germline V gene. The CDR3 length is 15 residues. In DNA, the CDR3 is TGTGCCAGCAGTGAAGAGGGCAGTCTGAACACTGAAGCTTTCTTT. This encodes CASSEEGSLNTEAFF.